These 25 T cell receptor beta chains were sequenced from one sample in a study of identical twins. TCRdb reanalysed the 5' RACE reads using MiXCR and keeps one entry per CDR3 protein. The sample lists more than 400,000 distinct CDR3 sequences; 15% were seen once. These data were likewise used in another study, on yellow fever vaccine responses in identical twins.

Input material: CD4+ T cells sorted from blood. Receptors originate from a woman between 18 and 29 years old in good health.

The chain links TRBV6-5 to TRBJ2-2, with no clear D. V dropped 4 bases and J dropped 4 bases, with 10 bases sitting between them. This CDR3 contains 14 residues. CDR1 is MNHEY and CDR2 is SVGAGI in the germline V gene. Here the CDR3 DNA reads TGTGCCAGCAGTTTCACAGCCACCACCGGGGAGCTGTTTTTT. This encodes CASSFTATTGELFF.

This sequence joins TRBV5-1 and TRBJ2-1; D perhaps matches TRBD2 (6 bases). Germline V gene lookup returns CDR1 SGHRS and CDR2 YFSETQ. The CDR3 extends over 16 amino acids. Trimming removed 2 bases at V and 7 bases at J, with 19 bases between. CDR3 protein: CASSLVGGDIWNEQFF. The CDR3 DNA is TGCGCCAGCAGCTTAGTCGGCGGGGATATCTGGAATGAGCAGTTCTTC.

The genes are TRBV20-1 and TRBJ2-2, with TRBD1 identical over 7 bases. Trimming cost V 1 base and J 3 bases; bases outside gene matches: 2. CDR3 size: 14 residues. Germline CDR1 reads DFQATT; CDR2 reads SNEGSKA (reference sequence). CDR3 sequence reads: CSARGGTDTGELFF. The CDR3 bases are TGCAGTGCTAGAGGTGGGACAGACACCGGGGAGCTGTTTTTT.

This clonotype has only a few counts. The rearrangement joins TRBV3-1 to TRBJ2-5; D might be TRBD1 (5 bases). The V and J ends lost 1 base and 4 bases respectively, with 10 bases between them. There are 14 residues in the CDR3. The germline CDR1 and CDR2 sequences are LGHDT and YNNKEL (reference sequence). CDR3 bases: TGTGCCAGCAGCCAAGGCAGGGTTGGAGAGACCCAGTACTTC. Amino acids: CASSQGRVGETQYF.

J is TRBJ2-7 and V is TRBV5-1, with 10 bases that match TRBD2. J lost 4 bases, V lost 7 bases, and 8 bases had no gene match. This CDR3 has 14 amino acids. In germline, CDR1 is SGHRS, CDR2 YFSETQ. CDR3 bases: TGCGCCAGCGCGGGTCCTAGCGGGAGTTACGAGCAGTACTTC. Residues: CASAGPSGSYEQYF.

Only one count was recorded for this clonotype. At one end the junction does not follow the germline gene, possibly because of a read error. The rearrangement links TRBV24-1 to TRBJ2-1; tentative D call: TRBD2 (6 bases). This CDR3 is 21 amino acids long. Germline CDR1 reads KGHDR; CDR2 reads SFDVKD. The CDR3: CGTSDPGLGGDFSYNFREQFF. Written as DNA, the CDR3 is TGTGGCACCAGTGATCCGGGGCTAGGAGGGGATTTTTCCTACAACTTCCGTGAGCAGTTCTTC.

The chain combines TRBV24-1 with TRBJ1-2; tentative D call: TRBD1 (6 bases). CDR3 length: 19 residues. Germline V CDR1 and CDR2: KGHDR, SFDVKD. V gave up 0 bases and J gave up 1 base, with 20 bases separating them. The CDR3 sequence: CATSDLQTGHIVHNYGYTF. CDR3 bases: TGTGCCACCAGTGATTTGCAAACGGGACATATCGTGCATAACTATGGCTACACCTTC.

The chain combines TRBV5-1 with TRBJ2-2; no reliable D call. Trimming took 0 bases from V and 6 from J, leaving 9 bases between them. This CDR3 is 14 amino acids long. Germline V CDR1 and CDR2: SGHRS, YFSETQ. CDR3 residues: CASSLEGGPGELFF. The CDR3 bases are TGCGCCAGCAGCTTGGAAGGTGGGCCCGGGGAGCTGTTTTTT.

The chain recombines TRBV3-1 with TRBJ2-4; D call uncertain. The germline V gene encodes CDR1 LGHDT and CDR2 YNNKEL (reference sequence). Trimming stripped 3 bases from V and 0 bases from J, with 6 bases between. The CDR3 loop spans 14 amino acids. The DNA for the CDR3 is TGTGCCAGCAGCCATCAGATAGCCAAAAACATTCAGTACTTC. Translating gives CASSHQIAKNIQYF.

A few counts support this clonotype. This chain connects TRBV10-3 to TRBJ2-5, with D perhaps matching TRBD2 (5 bases). This CDR3 is built from 18 residues. Trimming cost V 4 bases and J 4 bases, with 25 bases left between them. Per germline, CDR1 ENHRY and CDR2 SYGVKD. The CDR3 loop reads CAISGVGREGSKAETQYF. In DNA, the CDR3 is TGTGCCATCAGTGGGGTTGGGAGAGAGGGCAGTAAGGCAGAGACCCAGTACTTC.

This clonotype has a handful of counts. This chain connects TRBV24-1 to TRBJ2-3; TRBD2 agrees at 9 bases. CDR1 is KGHDR, CDR2 SFDVKD, per germline. Losses at the gene ends were 4 bases for V and 4 bases for J; bases not matched to a gene: 5. The CDR3 sequence is 15 residues long. The CDR3 spells CATSDARLAADTQYF. CDR3 DNA sequence: TGTGCCACCAGTGACGCAAGACTAGCGGCAGATACGCAGTATTTT.

The chain employs TRBV25-1 and TRBJ2-3; D remains ambiguous. Trimming pared 4 bases from V and 0 bases from J, leaving 8 bases between. The V gene's germline CDR1 is MGHDK and CDR2 SYGVNS. CDR3 size: 14 residues. The CDR3 loop reads CASSGGSSTDTQYF. The CDR3 nucleotides are TGTGCCAGCAGTGGAGGTTCTAGCACAGATACGCAGTATTTT.

The chain joins TRBV20-1 to TRBJ1-1; TRBD1 is a possible D gene (6 bases). CDR3 length: 12 amino acids. V dropped 8 bases and J dropped 0 bases, with 10 bases sitting between them. CDR1 and CDR2 (germline): DFQATT, SNEGSKA (reference sequence). Here the CDR3 reads CSPGGLNTEAFF. The CDR3, as DNA: TGCAGTCCCGGGGGCTTGAACACTGAAGCTTTCTTT.

This rearrangement joins TRBV5-5 to TRBJ2-1; a possible D gene is TRBD2 (5 bases). This CDR3 has 15 amino acids. V lost 1 base and J lost 5, with 13 bases in between. Germline lookup yields CDR1 SGHKS and CDR2 YYEKEE (reference sequence). The CDR3 here is CASSLRRSEDNEQFF. The CDR3 bases are TGTGCCAGCAGCTTGAGACGTAGCGAAGACAATGAGCAGTTCTTC.

This clonotype was counted only a few times. The chain couples TRBV13 to TRBJ1-1, with D uncertain. V shed 4 bases and J shed 3 bases, with 12 bases lying between them. This CDR3 has 14 amino acids. Germline CDR1 PRHDT, CDR2 FYEKMQ (reference sequence). CDR3 in DNA: TGTGCCAGCAGCTCCGACATTGGGGACACTGAAGCTTTCTTT. Encoded protein: CASSSDIGDTEAFF.

The CDR3 region is CASSLAPFGTGKVFTEAFF. As DNA, the CDR3 is TGTGCCAGCAGCTTAGCGCCCTTCGGAACAGGGAAAGTATTCACTGAAGCTTTCTTT. The chain employs TRBV11-1 and TRBJ1-1, with a weak D call TRBD1 (6 bases). Trimming took off 0 bases at V and 4 bases at J, with 24 bases between the two ends. The CDR3 has 19 residues. Germline V lookup: CDR1 SGHAT, CDR2 FQDESV (reference sequence).

The V gene is TRBV12-3 or TRBV12-4, the J gene TRBJ2-1; 13 positions match TRBD2. The CDR3 contains 19 residues. V shed 3 bases and J 0 bases; nucleotides not matched to a gene: 8. This CDR3 is CASSFYGLAGAHSYNEQFF. Here the CDR3 DNA reads TGTGCCAGCAGTTTCTATGGACTAGCGGGGGCCCACTCCTACAATGAGCAGTTCTTC.

V gene TRBV4-1 combines with J gene TRBJ2-3; 9 nucleotides line up with TRBD1. The CDR3 has 15 residues. J lost 8 bases, V lost 1 base, and 7 bases had no gene match. Looked up from germline, CDR1 is MGHRA and CDR2 is YSYEKL. The CDR3 loop is CASSQGDRVTATQYF. CDR3 DNA sequence: TGCGCCAGCAGCCAAGGGGACAGGGTTACGGCTACGCAGTATTTT.

The sample holds many counts of this clonotype. In DNA, the CDR3 is TGTGCCAGCAGTTTGGGTGAGGAAGCTTTCTTT. Translated, it gives CASSLGEEAFF. The J gene is TRBJ1-1, the V gene TRBV12-3 or TRBV12-4; D gene uncertain. The CDR3 extends over 11 amino acids. Trimming pared 3 bases from V and 8 bases from J, leaving 7 bases between.

There are many counts of this clonotype. The V call is TRBV12-3 or TRBV12-4, the J call TRBJ2-1; possibly TRBD1 for D (6 bases). Trimming stripped 9 bases from V and 1 base from J, with 16 bases between. The CDR3 has 15 amino acids. CDR3 coding DNA: TGTGCCAGTGACACAGGGTTGGGGTCCTACAATGAGCAGTTCTTC. It codes for CASDTGLGSYNEQFF.

This clonotype was found a few times. The chain has TRBV10-3 and TRBJ2-7; D not resolved. Trimming left V 10 bases short and J 2 bases short, with 12 bases between. This CDR3 has 12 amino acids. Germline CDR1 ENHRY, CDR2 SYGVKD. As DNA, the CDR3 is TGTGCCACCCAGACGGATACCTACGAGCAGTACGTC. Translation gives CATQTDTYEQYV.

The table lists this clonotype with a few counts. The chain joins TRBV10-3 to TRBJ1-5; D not certain. V lost 6 bases and J lost 4, with 13 bases in between. This CDR3 comprises 14 residues. The germline CDR1 and CDR2 sequences are ENHRY and SYGVKD. The CDR3 coding sequence is TGTGCCATCAGCGGACGGTATTCTAATCAGCCCCAGCATTTT. Encoded protein: CAISGRYSNQPQHF.

This clonotype occurred a few times. The chain links TRBV11-2 to TRBJ1-6; D not certain. Trimming removed 5 bases at V and 9 bases at J, with 26 bases between. The CDR3 sequence is 18 residues long. Germline V gene data show CDR1 as SGHAT and CDR2 as FQNNGV. DNA of the CDR3: TGTGCCAGCAGCCTATTAACGGCGGGGTCGGGGTTGAGTTCACCCCTCCACTTT. It specifies CASSLLTAGSGLSSPLHF.

This clonotype appeared a few times. This chain uses TRBV7-9 with TRBJ2-6; 8 nucleotides align to TRBD1. The CDR3 runs to 17 residues. Germline V lookup: CDR1 SEHNR, CDR2 FQNEAQ (reference sequence). Trimming removed 1 base from V and 4 bases from J; junction bases left unmatched: 6. Here the CDR3 reads CASSLGPTGVGANVLTF. The CDR3 DNA follows: TGTGCCAGCAGCTTAGGGCCGACAGGGGTCGGGGCCAACGTCCTGACTTTC.

V is TRBV20-1 and J is TRBJ2-7; TRBD1 matches 9 bases. V lost 5 bases, J lost 6 bases, and 8 bases stayed unmatched. In germline, CDR1 is DFQATT, CDR2 SNEGSKA (reference sequence). The CDR3 runs to 13 residues. CDR3 coding DNA: TGCAGTGCTGGTAGGACAGGGGTGAGCGAGCAGTACTTC. Its translation: CSAGRTGVSEQYF.